In this sample, the clone carrying this T cell receptor beta chain turned up many times. Antigen unknown. This sample was taken from a study of T cells in Graves' hyperthyroidism and ophthalmopathy. The study, taken as a whole, reports: The model identified upcoming ophthalmopathy a median 6.5 months ahead of onset.

Stable disease denoted Graves' hyperthyroidism without ophthalmopathy progression within 18 months. Exclusion of patients followed from uncontrolled infection, other autoimmune disease, pregnancy or lactation. Diagnosis relied on clinical symptoms, serum thyroxine and TRAb, thyroid ultrasound and orbital computed tomography. This CDR3 has 14 residues. J lost 5 bases, V lost 4 bases, and 7 bases had no gene match. Germline CDR1 and CDR2: MDHEN and SYDVKM. TCR beta CDR3 regions were amplified from RNA. HTBI primers were used for first-round RT-PCR of the TCR CDR3. TCRdb re-called the multiplex PCR reads with MiXCR, one entry per CDR3 protein. Here the sample spans roughly 380,000 distinct CDR3 sequences, roughly 13% being singletons.

The rearrangement joins TRBV28 to TRBJ1-2, with 7 bases identical to TRBD1. The receptor comes from a woman aged 18-29 years with Graves' hyperthyroidism. Sequencing input: blood. CDR3 sequence reads: CASSYSTTGYGYTF. In DNA, the CDR3 is TGTGCCAGCAGTTACTCAACGACAGGGTATGGCTACACCTTC.